What follows are 18 T cell receptor beta chains derived from one specimen sequenced in a study of OX40 agonist ivuxolimab in advanced cancers. Assay: immunoSEQ multiplex PCR; the TCRdb copy retains only in-frame clones and omits some. This repertoire shows under 95,000 clones, about 85% found once; its top ten account for around a sixth. The specimen comprised CD4+ or CD8+ T cells sorted from blood, sampled in a trial of the OX40 agonist ivuxolimab. These receptors came from an adult with an advanced solid tumor such as melanoma, head and neck, liver or kidney cancer.

This sequence joins TRBV7-2 and TRBJ2-7; TRBD2 matches at 10 bases. CDR3 length equals 16 residues. Trimming removed 6 bases from V and 2 bases from J; junction bases left unmatched: 10. Germline CDR1 is SGHTA and CDR2 is FQGNSA. The CDR3 region has the DNA TGTGCCAGCAGTCTGACTAGCGGGCCATCTACCTACGAGCAGTACTTC. Residues: CASSLTSGPSTYEQYF.

This chain connects TRBV10-1 to TRBJ2-3, with 9 bases fitting TRBD2. Germline V gene sequence: CDR1 WNHNN, CDR2 SYGVQD (reference sequence). V dropped 4 bases and J dropped 5; count of bases not matched to a gene: 4. This CDR3 has 14 residues. This chain's CDR3 is CASSVGLAIDTQYF. In DNA, the CDR3 is TGCGCCAGCAGTGTGGGACTAGCCATAGATACGCAGTATTTT.

J is TRBJ2-7 and V is TRBV28; TRBD1 matches at 10 bases. Germline CDR1 and CDR2: MDHEN and SYDVKM. This CDR3 contains 14 residues. Trimming cost V 5 bases and J 1 base; bases outside gene matches: 2. The CDR3 reads CASSRQGASYEQYF. CDR3 in DNA: TGTGCCAGCAGTCGACAGGGGGCATCCTACGAGCAGTACTTC.

The chain recombines TRBV5-4 with TRBJ2-5; D call uncertain. CDR1 is SGHNT and CDR2 is YYREEE in the germline V gene (reference sequence). This CDR3 comprises 13 residues. The V end was cut by 1 base, the J end by 0 bases, with 4 bases between. The CDR3 region is CASSLNNQETQYF. CDR3 sequence (DNA): TGTGCCAGCAGCTTGAACAACCAAGAGACCCAGTACTTC.

The rearrangement links TRBV4-2 to TRBJ2-3; unclear D gene. This CDR3 spans 17 amino acids. Germline V gene lookup returns CDR1 LGHNA and CDR2 YNFKEQ. V was cut by 4 bases and J by 3 bases, with 20 bases left in between. The CDR3 sequence: CASSRNDRVDWTDTQYF. The CDR3 DNA reads as TGTGCCAGCAGCCGCAACGACCGGGTGGATTGGACAGATACGCAGTATTTT.

The chain links TRBV6-5 to TRBJ2-4; no clear D. Germline V gene sequence: CDR1 MNHEY, CDR2 SVGAGI. The V gene lost 8 bases and the J gene lost 0 bases, with 8 bases spanning the gap. The CDR3 runs 13 residues. The chain's CDR3 is CASRAQAKNIQYF. The CDR3 bases are TGTGCCAGCCGCGCCCAAGCCAAAAACATTCAGTACTTC.

CDR3 in DNA: TGTGCCAGCAGTTACGGCGGGAGTCCCTACGAGCAGTACTTC. It codes for CASSYGGSPYEQYF. The chain couples TRBV6-6 to TRBJ2-7; 7 bases match TRBD2. V was clipped by 2 bases and J by 2 bases; unmatched bases: 3. Looked up from germline, CDR1 is MNHNY and CDR2 is SVGAGI (reference sequence). CDR3 length equals 14 residues.

This chain uses TRBV28 with TRBJ2-3; 12 nucleotides align to TRBD2. Per germline, CDR1 MDHEN and CDR2 SYDVKM. The CDR3 has 15 residues. The trim removed 3 bases at V and 4 bases at J, leaving 2 bases unmatched. In DNA, the CDR3 is TGTGCCAGCAGTTTGCTAGCGGGAGGGTCAGATACGCAGTATTTT. Its protein product is CASSLLAGGSDTQYF.

A remark on this clone: The junction departs from the called germline gene at one end, perhaps through a read error. The chain employs TRBV7-7 and TRBJ2-3, with TRBD1 matching 7 bases. The CDR3 runs 15 residues. The V gene's germline CDR1 is SSHAT and CDR2 FNYEAQ (reference sequence). The CDR3 nucleotides read TGTGCTAGCAGCTTAGCAGACGGGACAGCAGATACGCAGTATTTT. Amino acid sequence: CASSLADGTADTQYF.

J is TRBJ2-5 and V is TRBV19; 12 positions agree with TRBD2. V shed 5 bases, J shed 4 bases, and the junction held 8 bases outside the gene matches. Germline CDR1 and CDR2: LNHDA and SQIVND (reference sequence). The CDR3 covers 16 residues. CDR3 nucleotide sequence: TGTGCCAGTAGTCTAGCGGGAGGGCCATGGCGAGAGACCCAGTACTTC. This translates into CASSLAGGPWRETQYF.

The rearrangement links TRBV28 to TRBJ2-5, with unresolved D. Judging by the DNA end, TRBJ2-7 fits better; the J call may be wrong. The length of the CDR3 is 11 residues. Germline CDR1 is MDHEN and CDR2 is SYDVKM. In nucleotides, the CDR3 is TGTGCCAGCAGTTTAGCCTACGAGCAGTACTTC. It translates to CASSLAYEQYF.

The gene calls are TRBV10-1 and TRBJ2-1, with TRBD1 matching over 8 bases. The CDR3 sequence is 14 residues long. Trimming removed 3 bases from V and 7 bases from J; junction bases left unmatched: 5. Germline V gene data show CDR1 as WNHNN and CDR2 as SYGVQD (reference sequence). In nucleotides, the CDR3 is TGCGCCAGCAGTGATCCAGGGGGCAAGAATGAGCAGTTCTTC. Translation: CASSDPGGKNEQFF.

V usage is TRBV6-6 and J usage is TRBJ2-7; 13 bases line up with TRBD2. Germline V gene data show CDR1 as MNHNY and CDR2 as SVGAGI (reference sequence). J was trimmed by 7 bases and V by 6 bases; bases with no gene match: 12. This CDR3 spans 16 amino acids. CDR3 residues: CASRRTSGSLSREQYF. The DNA for the CDR3 is TGTGCCAGCAGAAGGACTAGCGGGAGCCTTTCGAGGGAGCAGTACTTC.

V and J are TRBV5-6 and TRBJ2-5; TRBD1 might be the D (5 bases). TRBJ2-7 matches the DNA end more closely, so the J call is doubtful. Germline values: CDR1 SGHDT, CDR2 YYEEEE. The CDR3 has 15 residues. CDR3 region: CASSLETVGPYEQYF. For the CDR3, the DNA is TGTGCCAGCAGCTTGGAGACAGTAGGGCCCTACGAGCAGTACTTC.

The chain uses TRBV6-4 and TRBJ1-1; D is unresolved. Trimming cost V 3 bases and J 2 bases, with 7 bases left between them. CDR3 length: 13 amino acids. CDR1 is MRHNA, CDR2 SNTAGT, per germline. The CDR3 nucleotides are TGTGCCAGCAGTGAACAGAGCAACACTGAAGCTTTCTTT. It translates to CASSEQSNTEAFF.

The chain couples TRBV14 to TRBJ2-5; D gene unclear. The CDR3 contains 13 residues. Germline values: CDR1 SGHDN, CDR2 FVKESK. Trimming removed 1 base from V and 0 bases from J, with 3 bases in between. CDR3 coding DNA: TGTGCCAGCAGCCAAGGCAACCAAGAGACCCAGTACTTC. As protein: CASSQGNQETQYF.

V is TRBV5-1 and J is TRBJ2-7; D possibly corresponds to TRBD2 (5 bases). The V gene's germline CDR1 is SGHRS and CDR2 YFSETQ. Trimming took 0 bases from V and 7 from J, leaving 17 bases between them. The CDR3 is 15 residues long. Here the CDR3 DNA reads TGCGCCAGCAGCTTGGTTCGAGAGGGCACGGGGGAGCAGTACTTC. As protein: CASSLVREGTGEQYF.

The chain uses TRBV7-9 and TRBJ2-1, with 7 nucleotides matching TRBD2. Germline trimming cut 5 bases from V and 4 bases from J; bases unmatched to any gene: 11. Germline-derived CDR1 and CDR2 are SEHNR and FQNEAQ (reference sequence). The CDR3 runs 16 residues. CDR3 sequence reads: CASSGPWEGRYNEQFF. CDR3 in DNA: TGTGCCAGCAGCGGCCCCTGGGAGGGCCGATACAATGAGCAGTTCTTC. The whole variable domain, filled in from reference TRBV7-9 and TRBJ2-1, reads DTGVSQNPRHKITKRGQNVTFRCDPISEHNRLYWYRQTLGQGPEFLTYFQNEAQLEKSRLLSDRFSAERPKGSFSTLEIQRTEQGDSAMYLCASSGPWEGRYNEQFFGPGTRLTVL.